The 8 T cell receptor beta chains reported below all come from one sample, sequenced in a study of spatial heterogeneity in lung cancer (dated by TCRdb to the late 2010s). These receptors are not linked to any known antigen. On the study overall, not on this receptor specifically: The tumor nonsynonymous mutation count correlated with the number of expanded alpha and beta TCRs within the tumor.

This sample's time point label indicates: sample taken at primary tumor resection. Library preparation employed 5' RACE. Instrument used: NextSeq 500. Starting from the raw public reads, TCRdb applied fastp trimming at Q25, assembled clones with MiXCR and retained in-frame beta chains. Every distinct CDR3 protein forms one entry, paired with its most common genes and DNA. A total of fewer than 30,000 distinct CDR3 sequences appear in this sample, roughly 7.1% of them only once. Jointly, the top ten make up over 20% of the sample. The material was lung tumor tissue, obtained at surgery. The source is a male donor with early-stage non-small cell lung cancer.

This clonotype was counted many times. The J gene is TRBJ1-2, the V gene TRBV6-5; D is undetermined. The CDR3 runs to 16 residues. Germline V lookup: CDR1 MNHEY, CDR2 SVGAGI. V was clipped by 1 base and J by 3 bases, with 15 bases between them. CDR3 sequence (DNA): TGTGCCAGCAGTTACTTCCTGGGTGGTCCCGACTATGGCTACACCTTC. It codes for CASSYFLGGPDYGYTF.

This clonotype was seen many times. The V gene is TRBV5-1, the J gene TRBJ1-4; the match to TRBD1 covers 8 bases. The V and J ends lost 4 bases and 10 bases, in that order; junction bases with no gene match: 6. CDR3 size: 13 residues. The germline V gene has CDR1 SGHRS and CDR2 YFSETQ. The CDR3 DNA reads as TGCGCCAGCAGCCCAGGACAGGGAGGAAAACTGTTTTTT. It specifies CASSPGQGGKLFF.

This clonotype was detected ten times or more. The CDR3 coding sequence is TGTGCCAGCAGCTTAGCAAGGGGGCTGACTGAAGCTTTCTTT. This codes for CASSLARGLTEAFF. V gene TRBV7-2 combines with J gene TRBJ1-1; TRBD1 matches 7 bases. In germline, CDR1 is SGHTA, CDR2 FQGNSA. J gave up 5 bases and V 0 bases, and 3 bases lay outside the gene matches. The CDR3 consists of 14 residues.

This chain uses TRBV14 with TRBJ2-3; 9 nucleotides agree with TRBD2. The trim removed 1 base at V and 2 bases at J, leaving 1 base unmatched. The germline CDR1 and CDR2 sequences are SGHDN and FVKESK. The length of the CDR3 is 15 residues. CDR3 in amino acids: CASSQVAGVTDTQYF. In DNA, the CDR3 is TGTGCCAGCAGCCAAGTAGCGGGAGTCACAGATACGCAGTATTTT.

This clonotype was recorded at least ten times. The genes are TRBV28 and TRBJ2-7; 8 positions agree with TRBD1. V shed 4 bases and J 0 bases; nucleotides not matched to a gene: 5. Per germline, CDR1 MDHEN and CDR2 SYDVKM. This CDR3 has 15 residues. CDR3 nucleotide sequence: TGTGCCAGCAGTTCCCGCAGGGGGCTCTCCTACGAGCAGTACTTC. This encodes CASSSRRGLSYEQYF. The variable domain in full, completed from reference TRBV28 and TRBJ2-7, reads DVKVTQSSRYLVKRTGEKVFLECVQDMDHENMFWYRQDPGLGLRLIYFSYDVKMKEKGDIPEGYSVSREKKERFSLILESASTNQTSMYLCASSSRRGLSYEQYFGPGTRLTVT.

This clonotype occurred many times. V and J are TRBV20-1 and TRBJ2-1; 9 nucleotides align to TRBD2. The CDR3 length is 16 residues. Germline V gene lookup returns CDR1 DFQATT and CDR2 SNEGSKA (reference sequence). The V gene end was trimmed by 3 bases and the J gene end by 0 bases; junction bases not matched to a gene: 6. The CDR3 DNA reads TGCAGTGCTAGGTTGGGTAGCGGGAGCTCCTACAATGAGCAGTTCTTC. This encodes CSARLGSGSSYNEQFF.

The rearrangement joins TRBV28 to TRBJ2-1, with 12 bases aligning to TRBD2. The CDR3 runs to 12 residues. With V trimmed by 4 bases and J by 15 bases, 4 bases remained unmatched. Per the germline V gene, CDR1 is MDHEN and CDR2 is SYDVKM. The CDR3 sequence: CASSSRGLAGFF. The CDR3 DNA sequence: TGTGCCAGCAGTTCCCGGGGACTAGCGGGGTTCTTC.

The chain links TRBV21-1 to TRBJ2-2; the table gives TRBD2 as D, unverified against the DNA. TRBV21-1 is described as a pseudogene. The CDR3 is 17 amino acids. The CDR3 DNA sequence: TGTGCCAGCAGCAAAGGGGCTAGCGGGGATTACACCGGGGAGCTGTTTTTT. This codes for CASSKGASGDYTGELFF.